This passage covers 8 T cell receptor beta chains from one sample sequenced in a study of metastatic and nonmetastatic thyroid tumors. Treatment of any kind had been given to no patient before thyroid surgery. TCRdb re-called clones via MiXCR from the PCR reads. Found here are around 20,000 clones, 32% of them singletons; the top ten hold around 20%. Sequenced sample: adjacent normal tissue. The source is a female donor with papillary thyroid cancer or a benign thyroid nodule (not recorded which). Some clones in this sample may be carry-over from other donors' samples.

V and J are TRBV6-1 and TRBJ2-7; D gene uncertain. CDR1 is MNHNS and CDR2 is SASEGT in the germline V gene. V dropped 5 bases and J dropped 4 bases, with 15 bases sitting between them. The CDR3 contains 14 residues. DNA for the CDR3: TGTGCCAGCAGTTCAACATTTTCAGAGTACGAGCAGTACTTC. It is translated as CASSSTFSEYEQYF.

In this sample, this clone is medium-sized. The chain combines TRBV6-2 or TRBV6-3 with TRBJ2-1, with D perhaps matching TRBD1 (6 bases). V lost 6 bases and J lost 2, with 17 bases in between. The CDR3 is 16 amino acids. Per the germline V gene, CDR1 is MNHEY and CDR2 is SVGEGT. CDR3 protein: CASRAIQGFTYNEQFF. CDR3 in DNA: TGTGCCAGCAGAGCAATTCAGGGGTTCACCTACAATGAGCAGTTCTTC.

This clone has at least ten counts. This chain uses TRBV7-3 with TRBJ2-1; no firm D call. The CDR3 spans 14 residues. V lost 4 bases and J lost 5, with 12 bases in between. Germline V gives CDR1 SGHTA, CDR2 FQGTGA. CDR3 amino acids: CASSSELANNEQFF. The CDR3 bases are TGTGCCAGCAGCTCCGAACTGGCAAACAATGAGCAGTTCTTC. Variable domain in full (rest from reference TRBV7-3 and TRBJ2-1): GAGVSQTPSNKVTEKGKYVELRCDPISGHTALYWYRQSLGQGPEFLIYFQGTGAADDSGLPNDRFFAVRPEGSVSTLKIQRTERGDSAVYLCASSSELANNEQFFGPGTRLTVL.

This clone has only a few counts. The V and J genes are TRBV28 and TRBJ1-5; no clear D. From germline, CDR1 is MDHEN and CDR2 SYDVKM. V lost 2 bases, J lost 5 bases, and 7 bases lay in between. CDR3 size: 13 residues. CDR3 amino acids: CASSLMEHQPQHF. CDR3 bases: TGTGCCAGCAGTTTAATGGAACATCAGCCCCAGCATTTT. The whole variable domain, remainder taken from reference TRBV28 and TRBJ1-5, is DVKVTQSSRYLVKRTGEKVFLECVQDMDHENMFWYRQDPGLGLRLIYFSYDVKMKEKGDIPEGYSVSREKKERFSLILESASTNQTSMYLCASSLMEHQPQHFGDGTRLSIL.

The chain employs TRBV3-1 and TRBJ2-3; TRBD2 matches 8 bases. Germline V gene lookup returns CDR1 LGHDT and CDR2 YNNKEL (reference sequence). This CDR3 region has 13 residues. The CDR3 here is CASSQDRGGTQYF. CDR3 sequence (DNA): TGTGCTAGTAGCCAAGATCGGGGGGGGACGCAGTATTTT.

To note about this clone: A junction boundary mismatches the germline segment, possibly from a read error. The V call is TRBV6-1, the J call TRBJ2-7, with 8 positions matching TRBD1. Looked up from germline, CDR1 is MNHNS and CDR2 is SASEGT. This CDR3 is built from 16 residues. The CDR3 sequence is CACRALVRQGNFEQYF. CDR3 nucleotide sequence: TGTGCCTGCAGAGCTCTAGTCAGACAGGGGAACTTCGAGCAGTACTTC.

The V call is TRBV19, the J call TRBJ1-4, with D perhaps TRBD1 (5 bases). The V end lost 3 bases, the J end lost 0 bases, and 14 bases lay between the germline ends. CDR3 length equals 17 residues. In germline, CDR1 is LNHDA, CDR2 SQIVND (reference sequence). The CDR3 here is CASSMIGGGATNEKLFF. The CDR3 nucleotides read TGTGCCAGTAGTATGATCGGCGGGGGGGCAACTAATGAAAAACTGTTTTTT.

Ten or more counts support this clone. V gene TRBV5-1 combines with J gene TRBJ1-3; a weak D match, TRBD1 (6 bases). Germline CDR1 SGHRS, CDR2 YFSETQ. Trimming cost V 2 bases and J 0 bases, with 12 bases left between them. This CDR3 region has 16 residues. DNA for the CDR3: TGCGCCAGCAGCTTAGGGGGGGCTTCCTCTGGAAACACCATATATTTT. Translated: CASSLGGASSGNTIYF.